This T cell receptor (beta chain) was captured by sequencing in a study of blood T cell repertoires in COVID-19. Study-level information: The United States, Italy and Spain were the sources of the acute and convalescent COVID-19 samples. PBMCs, B-cell-depleted T cells, or T cells provided the cDNA or gDNA that made up the material.

The protocol was immunoSEQ multiplex PCR, while the TCRdb copy is restricted to in-frame clones and leaves out a portion. Among about 210,000 clones, around four fifths were seen once, and the ten largest hold around 2.3%. V lost 2 bases to trimming and J lost 1 base, with 6 bases between them. The CDR3 sequence is 14 residues long. Germline V CDR1 and CDR2: MNHEY, SVGEGT. This clonotype originated in a woman in her 40s with active or convalescent COVID-19. This chain uses TRBV6-2 or TRBV6-3 with TRBJ1-5, with D uncertain. Material for sequencing was peripheral blood. CDR3 nucleotide sequence: TGTGCCAGCAGTTACGGCGGAAGCAATCAGCCCCAGCATTTT. Residues: CASSYGGSNQPQHF.